This T cell receptor (beta chain) was captured by sequencing in a study of blood T cell repertoires in COVID-19. Turning to the study itself: Sites in the United States, Italy and Spain provided acute and convalescent COVID-19 samples. Nucleic acid was either cDNA or gDNA, and it came from T cells, B-cell-depleted T cells, or PBMCs.

Per the authors' pipeline: Researchers report that nucleated cell counts were estimated from reference gene primer amplification. The table came from immunoSEQ multiplex PCR; TCRdb's copy has only in-frame clones and leaves some out. V and J calls plus clone size are reproduced from that table; the DNA served to infer D and trimming. The sample includes about 300,000 clones, about 90% seen only once; the top ten take under 6.5%. The TCR sequence derives from a man aged 18 to 29 who had recovered from COVID-19. The sequenced sample consisted of peripheral blood.

CDR3 nucleotides: TGTGCCAGCAGCTCGGGACACAACAATGAGCAGTTCTTC. This gives the protein CASSSGHNNEQFF. The chain is built from TRBV11-3 and TRBJ2-1, with D perhaps TRBD1 (6 bases). V lost 4 bases to trimming and J lost 5 bases, with 9 bases between them. Germline lookup yields CDR1 SGHNT and CDR2 YENEEA. This CDR3 spans 13 amino acids.